Presented here are 10 T cell receptor beta chains from one specimen sequenced in a study of blood T cell repertoires in COVID-19. Some clones are missing from TCRdb's copy, which holds only in-frame ones; the method was immunoSEQ multiplex PCR. The sample consists of around 69,000 clones, 70% to 90% of them appearing once. The sequenced material came from peripheral blood. The receptors were sampled from a man in his fifties with acute or convalescent COVID-19.

This clone was seen once. The gene calls are TRBV29-1 and TRBJ1-1; TRBD1 matches at 10 bases. Germline values: CDR1 SQVTM, CDR2 ANQGSEA. J lost 6 bases, V lost 6 bases, and 10 bases had no gene match. CDR3 length: 14 residues. DNA of the CDR3: TGCAGCGTACCAAGCGACAGGGGGCCCGCTGAAGCTTTCTTT. It yields the protein CSVPSDRGPAEAFF.

The V call is TRBV9, the J call TRBJ2-3, with 13 bases aligning to TRBD2. This CDR3 contains 15 residues. Trimming at V came to 4 bases and at J to 5 bases, leaving 4 bases not matched to a gene. Germline V gene data show CDR1 as SGDLS and CDR2 as YYNGEE. In nucleotides, the CDR3 is TGTGCCAGCAGCCCGACTAGCGGGGGGTTAGATACGCAGTATTTT. This translates into CASSPTSGGLDTQYF. The whole variable domain, remainder taken from reference TRBV9 and TRBJ2-3, is DSGVTQTPKHLITATGQRVTLRCSPRSGDLSVYWYQQSLDQGLQFLIQYYNGEERAKGNILERFSAQQFPDLHSELNLSSLELGDSALYFCASSPTSGGLDTQYFGPGTRLTVL.

This clone appeared a single time. CDR3 nucleotides: TGTGCCAGCAGCCCCCGGACTAGCTCCGAGACCCAGTACTTC. Its translation is CASSPRTSSETQYF. The rearrangement joins TRBV11-1 to TRBJ2-5, with 8 bases that match TRBD2. This CDR3 is built from 14 residues. Per the germline V gene, CDR1 is SGHAT and CDR2 is FQDESV (reference sequence). The junction had 7 bases not matched to a gene; V was cut back by 5 bases and J by 5 bases.

Only a few counts were recorded for this clone. J is TRBJ1-4 and V is TRBV11-2; D ambiguous. Deletions cut 0 bases from V and 8 bases from J, with 10 bases between. Germline CDR1 and CDR2: SGHAT and FQNNGV. There are 14 residues in the CDR3. The CDR3 region is CASSLDFGGEKLFF. CDR3 nucleotide sequence: TGTGCCAGCAGCTTAGATTTTGGAGGGGAAAAACTGTTTTTT.

V usage is TRBV15 and J usage is TRBJ2-3, with D possibly matching TRBD1 (5 bases). The CDR3 covers 15 residues. The germline V and J ends were trimmed by 1 base and 3 bases, with 11 bases remaining between them. Germline CDR1 reads LNHNV; CDR2 reads YYDKDF (reference sequence). CDR3 bases: TGTGCCACCAGCAGAGTTAGGGCAGGGACAGATACGCAGTATTTT. Translating gives CATSRVRAGTDTQYF.

This clone occurred a few times. The chain carries TRBV5-1 and TRBJ2-1; TRBD1 might be the D (5 bases). The CDR3 loop spans 15 amino acids. Trimming pared 3 bases from V and 2 bases from J, leaving 12 bases between. CDR1 is SGHRS and CDR2 is YFSETQ in the germline V gene. CDR3 sequence: CASSSSGITYNEQFF. CDR3 nucleotides: TGCGCCAGCAGCTCTTCAGGGATTACCTACAATGAGCAGTTCTTC.

The V call is TRBV19, the J call TRBJ2-2; 8 bases map to TRBD1. Germline-derived CDR1 and CDR2 are LNHDA and SQIVND (reference sequence). Trimming cost V 8 bases and J 3 bases; bases outside gene matches: 5. The CDR3 totals 14 residues. CDR3 DNA sequence: TGTGCCAGTGGACAGGGTGGGGACACCGGGGAGCTGTTTTTT. This encodes CASGQGGDTGELFF.

This clone was seen a handful of times. The V call is TRBV6-5, the J call TRBJ1-5; 7 bases map to TRBD1. The CDR3 spans 13 residues. Germline CDR1 and CDR2: MNHEY and SVGAGI. The V and J ends lost 6 bases and 6 bases, in that order; junction bases with no gene match: 5. Here the CDR3 reads CASSSGQRQPQHF. As DNA, the CDR3 is TGTGCCAGCAGCTCGGGACAGCGTCAGCCCCAGCATTTT.

This chain connects TRBV24-1 to TRBJ1-2; 8 bases line up with TRBD1. Germline V gene sequence: CDR1 KGHDR, CDR2 SFDVKD. Losses at the gene ends were 3 bases for V and 6 bases for J; bases not matched to a gene: 14. This CDR3 spans 17 amino acids. The CDR3 nucleotides read TGTGCCACCAGTGATCGCGCCAACAGGGGGGGATTGGATGGCTACACCTTC. Encoded protein: CATSDRANRGGLDGYTF.

The CDR3 coding sequence is TGTGCCACCAGCAGAGAGGCAGACACCGGGGAGCTGTTTTTT. It is translated as CATSREADTGELFF. The chain combines TRBV15 with TRBJ2-2, with no clear D. Germline lookup yields CDR1 LNHNV and CDR2 YYDKDF (reference sequence). This CDR3 comprises 14 residues. The V and J ends lost 0 bases and 3 bases respectively, with 5 bases between them.